Given below is one TCR beta chain in context. V shed 4 bases and J 5 bases; nucleotides not matched to a gene: 12. Germline V gives CDR1 SGHTA, CDR2 FQGNSA. The CDR3 is made up of 16 amino acids. This sample was included in a study of tumor T cells in aggressive B-cell lymphoma. Generated by immunoSEQ multiplex PCR, the TCRdb table keeps only in-frame clones and is missing some. Here the sample spans approximately 12,000 clones, over 75% being singletons. The source of this sequence is an adult with diffuse large B cell lymphoma. The chain joins TRBV7-2 to TRBJ2-5, with 8 bases lining up with TRBD2. Sequenced input: tumor tissue. The CDR3 is CASSSYTRGGRETQYF. Written as DNA, the CDR3 is TGTGCCAGCAGCTCTTACACTCGCGGGGGGAGGGAGACCCAGTACTTC.